A selection of T cell receptor beta chains follows, all from one sample in a study of blood T cell repertoires in COVID-19. Assay used: immunoSEQ multiplex PCR; TCRdb lists only in-frame clones, some missing. The table lists approximately 250,000 clones, around nine tenths of them singletons. The sequenced sample was peripheral blood. These receptors all stem from a woman aged 70-85 years with COVID-19, enrolled during active disease. CDR3s include the opening cysteine and the closing phenylalanine or tryptophan. The order of the fields is V gene, D gene, J gene, clone size, CDR3 DNA, CDR3 protein. D genes are given only for firm matches. The size of a clone is reported for some rows only, either as once, few or many, or as a class for expanded clones.

V gene: TRBV11-3; D gene: TRBD1; J gene: TRBJ1-2; clone size: .; CDR3 DNA: TGTGCCAGCAGCTTCGGACAGGGGAGAAATCCTAACTATGGCTACACCTTC; CDR3 protein: CASSFGQGRNPNYGYTF
V gene: TRBV10-3; D gene: .; J gene: TRBJ2-5; clone size: .; CDR3 DNA: TGTGCCATCAGTGAGTCTGGCTACCAAGAGACCCAGTACTTC; CDR3 protein: CAISESGYQETQYF
V gene: TRBV6-6; D gene: TRBD2; J gene: TRBJ2-3; clone size: once; CDR3 DNA: TGTGCCAGCAGTTACTCCGTAGCGGGGGCCACAGATACGCAGTATTTT; CDR3 protein: CASSYSVAGATDTQYF
V gene: TRBV7-5; D gene: .; J gene: TRBJ2-4; clone size: .; CDR3 DNA: TGTGCCAACTACCCGGGACAAAAAAACATTCAGTACTTC; CDR3 protein: CANYPGQKNIQYF
V gene: TRBV6-1; D gene: .; J gene: TRBJ1-1; clone size: .; CDR3 DNA: TGTGCCAGCAGTGCGGACATACAGGGCTTTGCGGATGCCACTGAAGCTTTCTTT; CDR3 protein: CASSADIQGFADATEAFF
V gene: TRBV4-1; D gene: .; J gene: TRBJ1-1; clone size: .; CDR3 DNA: TGCGCCAGCAGCCAAGAGGCAGGTCAACGGGGTGAAGCTTTCTTT; CDR3 protein: CASSQEAGQRGEAFF
V gene: TRBV9; D gene: TRBD1; J gene: TRBJ1-2; clone size: .; CDR3 DNA: TGTGCCAGTGGGCGAGGGACAGAAAACTATGGCTACACCTTC; CDR3 protein: CASGRGTENYGYTF
V gene: TRBV27; D gene: TRBD1; J gene: TRBJ1-1; clone size: .; CDR3 DNA: TGTGCCAGCAGTTTATCACCGACAGGGCTAACTGAAGCTTTCTTT; CDR3 protein: CASSLSPTGLTEAFF
V gene: TRBV10-1; D gene: .; J gene: TRBJ2-2; clone size: .; CDR3 DNA: TGCGCCAGCCAGAACAGGGTCACCGGGGAGCTGTTTTTT; CDR3 protein: CASQNRVTGELFF
V gene: TRBV29-1; D gene: .; J gene: TRBJ2-2; clone size: .; CDR3 DNA: TGCAGCGTTGAAGCATCGAACACCGGGGAGCTGTTTTTT; CDR3 protein: CSVEASNTGELFF
V gene: TRBV28; D gene: .; J gene: TRBJ2-7; clone size: .; CDR3 DNA: TGTGCCAGCAGCCTAGCGTACGAGCAGTACTTC; CDR3 protein: CASSLAYEQYF
V gene: TRBV7-3; D gene: .; J gene: TRBJ2-1; clone size: once; CDR3 DNA: TGTGCCAGCAGCACACAGGGATCCTACAATGAGCAGTTCTTC; CDR3 protein: CASSTQGSYNEQFF
V gene: TRBV5-4; D gene: .; J gene: TRBJ1-2; clone size: .; CDR3 DNA: TGTGCCAGCAGCTTCTCGCTTGGACAGACCTATGGCTACACCTTC; CDR3 protein: CASSFSLGQTYGYTF
V gene: TRBV7-2; D gene: .; J gene: TRBJ2-2; clone size: once; CDR3 DNA: TGTGCCAGCAGCGCTCGGGGGACTAACACCGGGGAGCTGTTTTTT; CDR3 protein: CASSARGTNTGELFF
V gene: TRBV24-1; D gene: TRBD1; J gene: TRBJ2-3; clone size: .; CDR3 DNA: TGTGCCACCAGTGGCGGGACAGGGAGCACAGATACGCAGTATTTT; CDR3 protein: CATSGGTGSTDTQYF
V gene: TRBV9; D gene: TRBD2; J gene: TRBJ2-3; clone size: .; CDR3 DNA: TGTGCCAGCAGCGTAGCCGGGACTAGCGCTCTTACGCAGTATTTT; CDR3 protein: CASSVAGTSALTQYF
V gene: TRBV30; D gene: .; J gene: TRBJ1-6; clone size: .; CDR3 DNA: TGTGCCTGGACGGCTGAAGGGCGACAGAGGTCCTATAATTCACCCCTCCACTTT; CDR3 protein: CAWTAEGRQRSYNSPLHF
V gene: TRBV6-5; D gene: .; J gene: TRBJ1-2; clone size: .; CDR3 DNA: TGTGCCAGCAGTTACTCGATCGAGGATTTGCGTGGCTACACCTTC; CDR3 protein: CASSYSIEDLRGYTF
V gene: TRBV18; D gene: TRBD1; J gene: TRBJ1-1; clone size: .; CDR3 DNA: TGTGCCAGCTCACCCCAAACAGGGGCCGGGAGCACTGAAGCTTTCTTT; CDR3 protein: CASSPQTGAGSTEAFF
V gene: TRBV7-3; D gene: .; J gene: TRBJ2-3; clone size: .; CDR3 DNA: TGTGCCAGCAGCTTAAACGGGTACCCGGATACGCAGTATTTT; CDR3 protein: CASSLNGYPDTQYF
V gene: TRBV5-4; D gene: .; J gene: TRBJ1-2; clone size: .; CDR3 DNA: TGTGCCAGCAGCTCGCCCGGACAAAGCTATGGCTACACCTTC; CDR3 protein: CASSSPGQSYGYTF
V gene: TRBV30; D gene: .; J gene: TRBJ2-7; clone size: .; CDR3 DNA: TGTGCCTGGACTCGAGACAACTACGAGCAGTACTTC; CDR3 protein: CAWTRDNYEQYF
V gene: TRBV29-1; D gene: .; J gene: TRBJ1-2; clone size: .; CDR3 DNA: TGCAGCGTCCCGGCGGGGAACTATGGCTACACCTTC; CDR3 protein: CSVPAGNYGYTF
V gene: TRBV4-1; D gene: .; J gene: TRBJ2-7; clone size: .; CDR3 DNA: TGCGCCAGCAGCTATCGGGACTCGGGCTACGAGCAGTACTTC; CDR3 protein: CASSYRDSGYEQYF
V gene: TRBV13; D gene: TRBD1; J gene: TRBJ1-1; clone size: .; CDR3 DNA: TGTGCCAGCAGCTCGCAGGACAGGGAGAACACTGAAGCTTTCTTT; CDR3 protein: CASSSQDRENTEAFF
V gene: TRBV9; D gene: TRBD1; J gene: TRBJ2-1; clone size: .; CDR3 DNA: TGTGCCAGCAGCATCAAAGGGGACAGGGGCTCCTACAATGAGCAGTTCTTC; CDR3 protein: CASSIKGDRGSYNEQFF
V gene: TRBV9; D gene: TRBD2; J gene: TRBJ2-3; clone size: .; CDR3 DNA: TGTGCCAGCAGCGTGCTAGCGGACACAGATACGCAGTATTTT; CDR3 protein: CASSVLADTDTQYF
V gene: TRBV12-5; D gene: TRBD1; J gene: TRBJ1-2; clone size: .; CDR3 DNA: TGTGCTAGTGGTTCCGACAGGGGGGGAAACTATGGCTACACCTTC; CDR3 protein: CASGSDRGGNYGYTF
V gene: TRBV30; D gene: .; J gene: TRBJ1-1; clone size: .; CDR3 DNA: TGTGCCTGGAGCAAGGGGGGGGGTGCAACTGAAGCTTTCTTT; CDR3 protein: CAWSKGGGATEAFF
V gene: TRBV6-5; D gene: TRBD1; J gene: TRBJ1-4; clone size: once; CDR3 DNA: TGTGCCAGCAGTTACTCGGGACAGGGCATGGTCGAAAAACTGTTTTTT; CDR3 protein: CASSYSGQGMVEKLFF
V gene: TRBV7-9; D gene: .; J gene: TRBJ2-3; clone size: once; CDR3 DNA: TGTGCCAGCAGCTCGGGTGGACAGAAAGTGGATACGCAGTATTTT; CDR3 protein: CASSSGGQKVDTQYF
V gene: TRBV10-3; D gene: .; J gene: TRBJ1-5; clone size: .; CDR3 DNA: TGTGCCATCAGTGCGAAGGGGAGCAATCAGCCCCAGCATTTT; CDR3 protein: CAISAKGSNQPQHF
V gene: TRBV27; D gene: TRBD1; J gene: TRBJ2-7; clone size: .; CDR3 DNA: TGTGCCAGCAGTTTTGGGGCTACAGGGGGCTACGAGCAGTACTTC; CDR3 protein: CASSFGATGGYEQYF